Given below is one T cell receptor beta chain in context. What it binds is unknown. These data originate in a study of cytomegalovirus exposure and HLA in healthy donors. On the study more broadly: An earlier analysis found roughly 100 million unique TCR beta sequences from approximately 170 million T cells.

The PCR contained 60 Vbeta and 13 Jbeta primers. Profiled with immunoSEQ multiplex PCR; TCRdb holds only in-frame clones, not every one. The profile covers about 210,000 clones, with 82% appearing a single time and 4.5% to 7% taken by the ten largest. CDR1 SEHNR and CDR2 FQNEAQ come from the germline V gene (reference sequence). Trimming at V came to 1 base and at J to 7 bases, leaving 8 bases not matched to a gene. CDR3 size: 16 residues. Whole-study findings and limits: Earlier results showed most TCR beta V segments being productive about 87% or about 30% of the time. Analyses of presence/absence relied on an assumption of roughly uniform sequencing depth across donors. As was reported, the classifier diagnosed cytomegalovirus status with high specificity and sensitivity.

Material: PBMCs. The TCR originated in a man aged 40-49 years in good health and CMV-seropositive. V usage is TRBV7-9 and J usage is TRBJ2-2, with 8 bases lining up with TRBD2. The CDR3 DNA is TGTGCCAGCAGCTTAGTCGGGAGGGCCTCGATCGGGGAGCTGTTTTTT. Encoded protein: CASSLVGRASIGELFF. Combining the CDR3 with reference TRBV7-9 and TRBJ2-2 gives the whole variable domain DTGVSQNPRHKITKRGQNVTFRCDPISEHNRLYWYRQTLGQGPEFLTYFQNEAQLEKSRLLSDRFSAERPKGSFSTLEIQRTEQGDSAMYLCASSLVGRASIGELFFGEGSRLTVL.